The 18 T cell receptor beta chains presented below share a single source sample, sequenced in a study of CD8 T cells in Susac syndrome. The RNA, roughly 0.45 to 1 ug, was put through reverse transcription using random hexamers. A single record per CDR3 protein comes from TCRdb applying MiXCR to the immunoSEQ multiplex PCR reads. Of about 400,000 distinct CDR3 sequences in the sample, more than 80% were seen once. The source material was CD8+ T cells from PBMCs. These receptor sequences come from a human donor with multiple sclerosis.

This clonotype was observed a handful of times. The chain joins TRBV7-6 to TRBJ1-1; D is possibly TRBD1 (5 bases). CDR3 length: 14 amino acids. Trimming stripped 0 bases from V and 1 base from J, with 6 bases between. Germline V gives CDR1 SGHVS, CDR2 FNYEAQ. This chain's CDR3 is CASSLAGENTEAFF. CDR3 nucleotide sequence: TGTGCCAGCAGCTTAGCAGGGGAGAACACTGAAGCTTTCTTT.

This CDR3 is CATSARNSNQPQHF. The CDR3 DNA reads TGTGCCACCAGTGCGCGAAATAGCAATCAGCCCCAGCATTTT. The chain has TRBV24-1 and TRBJ1-5; D gene unclear. V was cut by 5 bases and J by 0 bases, with 7 bases left in between. Germline lookup yields CDR1 KGHDR and CDR2 SFDVKD. The CDR3 extends over 14 amino acids.

V is TRBV10-1 and J is TRBJ2-1; D is ambiguous. This CDR3 has 14 amino acids. The V end was cut by 3 bases, the J end by 8 bases, with 14 bases between. CDR1 and CDR2 (germline): WNHNN, SYGVQD (reference sequence). CDR3 protein: CASSEPTQTDEQFF. In nucleotides, the CDR3 is TGCGCCAGCAGTGAACCGACTCAGACCGATGAGCAGTTCTTC.

The rearrangement links TRBV30 to TRBJ2-2; D is unresolved. Trimming pared 5 bases from V and 1 base from J, leaving 14 bases between. Germline values: CDR1 GTSNPN, CDR2 SVGIG (reference sequence). The CDR3 extends over 15 amino acids. The CDR3 region has the DNA TGTGCCTGGGATGGGCCGGGCAGGAACACCGGGGAGCTGTTTTTT. This sequence encodes CAWDGPGRNTGELFF.

The chain employs TRBV6-2 or TRBV6-3 and TRBJ2-7; 11 positions match TRBD1. Germline-derived CDR1 and CDR2 are MNHEY and SVGEGT. The V segment lost 10 bases and the J segment 3 bases; nucleotides outside the gene matches: 8. The CDR3 spans 14 residues. CDR3 DNA sequence: TGTGCCACGTACCGGGACAGGGGGATCTACGAGCAGTACTTC. Translation: CATYRDRGIYEQYF.

The table lists this clonotype with a count of one. The genes are TRBV19 and TRBJ2-1, with 13 bases aligning to TRBD2. CDR3 length: 18 amino acids. With V trimmed by 11 bases and J by 2 bases, 15 bases remained unmatched. From germline, CDR1 is LNHDA and CDR2 SQIVND (reference sequence). The CDR3 here is CASVGTSGIGVPYNEQFF. DNA for the CDR3: TGTGCCTCCGTGGGGACTAGCGGGATCGGGGTCCCCTACAATGAGCAGTTCTTC.

The genes are TRBV27 and TRBJ1-2; 7 bases match TRBD1. V gave up 0 bases and J gave up 1 base; unmatched junction bases: 11. This CDR3 is 18 amino acids long. The germline CDR1 and CDR2 sequences are MNHEY and SMNVEV (reference sequence). In nucleotides, the CDR3 is TGTGCCAGCAGTTTATCGAATCCCACGACAGGGATTAACTATGGCTACACCTTC. It yields the protein CASSLSNPTTGINYGYTF.

Only one count was recorded for this clonotype. The rearrangement joins TRBV27 to TRBJ1-2, with 10 bases identical to TRBD1. Per the germline V gene, CDR1 is MNHEY and CDR2 is SMNVEV (reference sequence). The CDR3 extends over 12 amino acids. With V trimmed by 5 bases and J by 12 bases, 6 bases remained unmatched. The CDR3 region is CASSPGQGRHTF. CDR3 in DNA: TGTGCCAGCAGTCCGGGACAGGGGCGTCACACCTTC.

The chain's CDR3 is CAWMDTNTGELFF. The CDR3 DNA sequence: TGTGCCTGGATGGACACTAACACCGGGGAGCTGTTTTTT. The J gene is TRBJ2-2, the V gene TRBV30; D may be TRBD1 (5 bases). The ends were cut back, 4 bases at V and 2 bases at J, with 8 bases in the middle. Germline lookup yields CDR1 GTSNPN and CDR2 SVGIG (reference sequence). The CDR3 contains 13 residues.

V is TRBV7-9 and J is TRBJ1-4, with no clear D. This CDR3 is 12 amino acids long. CDR1 and CDR2 (germline): SEHNR, FQNEAQ (reference sequence). Trimming stripped 3 bases from V and 8 bases from J, with 7 bases between. The CDR3 here is CASSFYTEKLFF. The CDR3 DNA sequence: TGTGCCAGCAGCTTTTACACCGAAAAACTGTTTTTT.

The rearrangement uses TRBV20-1 and TRBJ2-1; 10 nucleotides line up with TRBD2. CDR1 and CDR2 from the germline V gene are DFQATT and SNEGSKA (reference sequence). The CDR3 is made up of 16 amino acids. V was pared by 0 bases and J by 9 bases, with 11 bases of the junction left unmatched. CDR3 in DNA: TGCAGTGCTAGAGACCCAGAGACTAGCGGGCGGGGTGAGCAGTTCTTC. It translates to CSARDPETSGRGEQFF.

The V gene is TRBV27, the J gene TRBJ2-5; D not certain. Germline V gene sequence: CDR1 MNHEY, CDR2 SMNVEV (reference sequence). Trimming took 3 bases from V and 5 from J, leaving 10 bases between them. CDR3 length: 13 amino acids. The DNA of the CDR3 is TGTGCCAGCAGTTTTGGTATCCGGGAGACCCAGTACTTC. Its translation is CASSFGIRETQYF.

This chain uses TRBV19 with TRBJ1-6; 9 bases agree with TRBD1. This CDR3 is 14 amino acids long. Trimming removed 10 bases from V and 5 bases from J; junction bases left unmatched: 6. Per germline, CDR1 LNHDA and CDR2 SQIVND (reference sequence). The CDR3 DNA is TGTGCCACGACGGGACAGGGCCATAATTCACCCCTCCACTTT. It yields the protein CATTGQGHNSPLHF.

The chain carries TRBV25-1 and TRBJ1-2, with 7 bases lining up with TRBD1. The CDR3 has 13 residues. In germline, CDR1 is MGHDK, CDR2 SYGVNS. J lost 5 bases, V lost 4 bases, and 4 bases had no gene match. Here the CDR3 DNA reads TGTGCCAGCAGTGGGGGACAGATTTATGGCTACACCTTC. Protein sequence: CASSGGQIYGYTF.

This clonotype was observed a handful of times. The CDR3 region has the DNA TGTGCCAGCAGCGTAGAAGTGAACACTGAAGCTTTCTTT. This translates into CASSVEVNTEAFF. The rearrangement links TRBV9 to TRBJ1-1; D gene unclear. This CDR3 is built from 13 residues. Per germline, CDR1 SGDLS and CDR2 YYNGEE. The V gene lost 0 bases and the J gene lost 0 bases, with 3 bases spanning the gap. The entire variable domain, with the rest obtained from reference TRBV9 and TRBJ1-1, is as follows: DSGVTQTPKHLITATGQRVTLRCSPRSGDLSVYWYQQSLDQGLQFLIQYYNGEERAKGNILERFSAQQFPDLHSELNLSSLELGDSALYFCASSVEVNTEAFFGQGTRLTVV.

The rearrangement uses TRBV4-1 and TRBJ2-1; 8 bases map to TRBD2. The CDR3 loop spans 15 amino acids. Germline CDR1 and CDR2: MGHRA and YSYEKL. V lost 4 bases to trimming and J lost 9 bases; unmatched junction nucleotides: 11. CDR3 in amino acids: CASSPEPGAGGEQFF. The CDR3 DNA follows: TGCGCCAGCAGCCCTGAGCCGGGCGCGGGGGGTGAGCAGTTCTTC.

This clonotype was seen a single time. The chain couples TRBV7-9 to TRBJ2-7; no firm D call. Germline values: CDR1 SEHNR, CDR2 FQNEAQ (reference sequence). The CDR3 is made up of 13 amino acids. Trimming left V 4 bases short and J 5 bases short, with 12 bases between. The chain's CDR3 is CASSSLTAHEQYF. In DNA form, the CDR3 reads TGTGCCAGCAGCTCACTTACAGCGCACGAGCAGTACTTC.

This chain links TRBV7-4 with TRBJ1-1; TRBD1 might be the D (5 bases). Germline CDR1 reads SGHVT; CDR2 reads SQSDAQ. Trimming stripped 4 bases from V and 6 bases from J, with 12 bases between. The CDR3 runs 13 residues. DNA for the CDR3: TGTGCCAGCAGCTGGAGAAGACAGCCTGAAGCTTTCTTT. Protein: CASSWRRQPEAFF.